This T cell receptor beta chain was identified in a study of blood T cell repertoires in COVID-19 (dated by TCRdb to 2018 to 2020). About the full investigation: Samples covering the acute and convalescent phases of COVID-19 were provided by collaborators in the United States, Italy and Spain. Where HLA class I and class II types were available, the types were taken from metadata supplied by the sample provider, not from assay-based typing. Deeply sampled blood TCRbeta repertoires from subjects exposed to, actively infected with, or recovered from COVID-19 were included in the dataset. The repertoires were released in a freely available public database meant as a resource for research on the immune response to SARS-CoV-2. The sample metadata nearly always contained a de-identified subject ID, COVID-19 status, age in years and sex. The prospective study material was composed of cDNA or gDNA derived from T cells, B-cell-depleted T cells, or PBMCs. Samples were obtained from the ongoing ImmuneRACE study (first 160 participants) and from about 1,300 subjects provided by 6 global collaborators.

Summary of the overall study and its limitations: How much clinical and demographic metadata was included differed by source and by participant, and the metadata was provided uncurated.

The CDR3 runs 16 residues from the cysteine to the phenylalanine. The read is trimmed to its CDR3 DNA, 48 bases read in frame from base 1. The germline V gene (reference sequence) specifies LGHDT as CDR1 and YNNKEL as CDR2. The germline V end is reduced by 3 bases and the J end by 5 bases; junction bases left unmatched: 11. The immunoSEQ Assay, a bias-controlled multiplex PCR, was used to amplify TCRbeta CDR3 regions from genomic DNA. As for the original processing: Nucleated cell counts per sample were estimated from amplification of reference gene primers within the assay. To quantify the absolute abundance of each unique TCRbeta CDR3 rearrangement, sequence reads were collapsed and filtered. Productive Simpson clonality was computed per sample as the square root of Simpson's diversity index over productive rearrangements. In its TCRdb copy, this immuneACCESS table keeps in-frame sequences only and misses some clones. Where compared with another copy, unresolved V genes explain less than half of these, and the others have no known cause. The V and J calls and clone size come from that table; D and trimming were worked out from the DNA. This sample is represented by more than 200,000 clones; roughly 90% of them were singletons. The ten largest account for around 1.8% of the sample.

Whole blood was collected in K2EDTA tubes by collaborating institutions according to the institutions' own protocols. For TCRbeta analysis, collaborator samples were shipped as frozen whole blood, as isolated PBMCs, or as DNA extracted from either sample type. A remark on this clone: Its antigen target is currently unknown. Per-base quality was not reported, and no clone a single base away is much larger than it.

The sequence derives from a man aged 25-45 years with active or convalescent COVID-19. The chain is assembled from TRBV3-1 (or the pseudogene TRBV3-2) and TRBJ2-5, with 8 junctional bases fitting TRBD2. The sample was peripheral blood. The CDR3 loop reads CASSQGAGLAGETQYF. The DNA sequence reads TGTGCCAGCAGCCAGGGGGCGGGGCTAGCGGGTGAGACCCAGTACTTC.